This TCR beta chain was recovered during a study of shared clonotypes between healthy human individuals. Findings and limits, study-wide: Researchers sampled blood only, noting tissue repertoires likely differ.

A word on this clone: Its matching antigen is unknown.

Germline V gene data show CDR1 as SGHVS and CDR2 as FQNEAQ. Trimming removed 0 bases from V and 0 bases from J, with 6 bases in between. The CDR3 covers 15 residues. Sequencing used immunoSEQ multiplex PCR; TCRdb keeps in-frame clones, though not all of them. The sample includes 1 million to 1.3 million clones, around three quarters seen only once; the top ten take 0.5% to 0.65%. The sequenced sample consisted of memory CD4+ T cells from PBMCs. The subset: CD45RA-negative fraction. The genes are TRBV7-8 and TRBJ1-3, with unresolved D. The origin of this receptor is a young man in good health. Some clones in this sample may be carry-over from other donors' samples. CDR3 sequence reads: CASSLAGISGNTIYF. CDR3 sequence (DNA): TGTGCCAGCAGCTTAGCGGGGATCTCTGGAAACACCATATATTTT.